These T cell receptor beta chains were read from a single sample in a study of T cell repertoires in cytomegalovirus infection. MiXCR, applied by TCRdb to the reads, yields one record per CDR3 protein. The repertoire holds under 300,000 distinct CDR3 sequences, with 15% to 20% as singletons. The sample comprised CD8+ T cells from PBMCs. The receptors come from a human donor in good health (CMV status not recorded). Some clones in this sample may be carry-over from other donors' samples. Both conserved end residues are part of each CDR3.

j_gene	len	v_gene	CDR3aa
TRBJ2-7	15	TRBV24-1	CATSNAGTPGYEQYF
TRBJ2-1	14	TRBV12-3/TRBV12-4	CASSRLAGLHEQFF
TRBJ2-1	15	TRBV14	CASSERDWNYNEQFF
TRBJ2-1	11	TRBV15	CAIAQGHEQFF
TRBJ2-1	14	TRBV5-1	CASSSLGGGNEQFF
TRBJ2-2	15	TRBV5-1	CASSLDTTNTGELFF
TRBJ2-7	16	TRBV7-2	CASSGGTSGTFYEQYF
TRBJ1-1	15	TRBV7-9	CASSISTGMNTEAFF
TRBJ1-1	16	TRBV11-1	CASSSAPERMNTEAFF
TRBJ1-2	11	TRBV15	CATSREGGYTF
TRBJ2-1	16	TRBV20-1	CSARVLGGRSYNEQFF